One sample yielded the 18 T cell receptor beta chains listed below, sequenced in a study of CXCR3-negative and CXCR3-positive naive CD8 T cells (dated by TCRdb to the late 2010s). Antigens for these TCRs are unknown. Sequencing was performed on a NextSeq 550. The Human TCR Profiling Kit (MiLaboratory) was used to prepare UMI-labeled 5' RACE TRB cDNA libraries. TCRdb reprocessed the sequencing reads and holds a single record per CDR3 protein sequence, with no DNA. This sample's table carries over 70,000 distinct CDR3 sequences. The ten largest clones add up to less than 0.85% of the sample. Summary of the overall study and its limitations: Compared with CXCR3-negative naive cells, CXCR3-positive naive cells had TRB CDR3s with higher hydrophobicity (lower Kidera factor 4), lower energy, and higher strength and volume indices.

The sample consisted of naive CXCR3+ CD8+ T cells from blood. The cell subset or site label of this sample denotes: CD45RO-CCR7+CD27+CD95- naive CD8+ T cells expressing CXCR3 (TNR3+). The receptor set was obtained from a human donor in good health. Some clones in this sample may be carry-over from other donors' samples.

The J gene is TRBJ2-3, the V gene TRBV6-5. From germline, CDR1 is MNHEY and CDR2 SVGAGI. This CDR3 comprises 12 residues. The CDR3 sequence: CASTAATDTQYF.

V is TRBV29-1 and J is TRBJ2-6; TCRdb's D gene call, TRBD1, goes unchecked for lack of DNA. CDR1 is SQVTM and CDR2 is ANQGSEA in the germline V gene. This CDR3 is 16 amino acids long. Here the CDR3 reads CSVATGAISGANVLTF.

This chain's CDR3 is CASSPDIEAFF. The V gene is TRBV18, the J gene TRBJ1-1. This CDR3 comprises 11 residues. Germline CDR1 KGHSH, CDR2 LQKENI. Full variable domain (rest looked up from reference TRBV18 and TRBJ1-1): NAGVMQNPRHLVRRRGQEARLRCSPMKGHSHVYWYRQLPEEGLKFMVYLQKENIIDESGMPKERFSAEFPKEGPSILRIQQVVRGDSAAYFCASSPDIEAFFGQGTRLTVV.

CDR3 in amino acids: CASSLDRDRGTDTQYF. The chain joins TRBV5-5 to TRBJ2-3; TCRdb picks TRBD1, but there is no DNA to check that call. This CDR3 contains 16 residues. From germline, CDR1 is SGHKS and CDR2 YYEKEE (reference sequence).

CDR3 protein: CASSWGGARETQYF. The chain uses TRBV28 and TRBJ2-5; the D call of TRBD1 rests on TCRdb alone, since no DNA is present to check it. The CDR3 spans 14 residues. Looked up from germline, CDR1 is MDHEN and CDR2 is SYDVKM.

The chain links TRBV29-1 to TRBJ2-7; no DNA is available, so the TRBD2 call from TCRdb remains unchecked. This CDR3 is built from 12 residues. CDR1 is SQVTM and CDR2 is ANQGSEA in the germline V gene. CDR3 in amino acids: CSVGREGYEQYF.

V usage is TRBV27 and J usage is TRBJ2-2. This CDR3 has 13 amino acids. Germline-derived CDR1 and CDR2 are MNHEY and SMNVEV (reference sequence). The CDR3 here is CASSTLNTGELFF.

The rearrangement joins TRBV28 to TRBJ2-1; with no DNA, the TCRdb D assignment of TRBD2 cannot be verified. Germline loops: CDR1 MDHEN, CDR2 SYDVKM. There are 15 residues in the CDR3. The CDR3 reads CASSVAGDMGDEQFF.

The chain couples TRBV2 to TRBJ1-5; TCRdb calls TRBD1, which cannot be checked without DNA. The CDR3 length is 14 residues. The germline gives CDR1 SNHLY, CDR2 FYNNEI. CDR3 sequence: CASFWTGGNQPQHF.

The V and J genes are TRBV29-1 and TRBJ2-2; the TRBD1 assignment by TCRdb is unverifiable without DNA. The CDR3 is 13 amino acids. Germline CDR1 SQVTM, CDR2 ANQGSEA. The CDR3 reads CSVSGQNTGELFF.

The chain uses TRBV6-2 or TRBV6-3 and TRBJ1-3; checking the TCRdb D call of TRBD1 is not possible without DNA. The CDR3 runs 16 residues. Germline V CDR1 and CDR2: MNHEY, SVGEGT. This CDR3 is CASSYFGTGMGNTIYF.

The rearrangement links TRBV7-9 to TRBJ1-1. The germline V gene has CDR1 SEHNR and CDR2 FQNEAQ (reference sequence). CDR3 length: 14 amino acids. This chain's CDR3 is CASSAKMGPSEAFF. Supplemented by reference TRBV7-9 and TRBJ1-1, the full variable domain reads DTGVSQNPRHKITKRGQNVTFRCDPISEHNRLYWYRQTLGQGPEFLTYFQNEAQLEKSRLLSDRFSAERPKGSFSTLEIQRTEQGDSAMYLCASSAKMGPSEAFFGQGTRLTVV.

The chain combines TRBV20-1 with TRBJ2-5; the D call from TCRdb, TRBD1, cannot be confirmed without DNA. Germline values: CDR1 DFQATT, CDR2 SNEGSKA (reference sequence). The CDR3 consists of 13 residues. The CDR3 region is CSAKGSMWETQYF.

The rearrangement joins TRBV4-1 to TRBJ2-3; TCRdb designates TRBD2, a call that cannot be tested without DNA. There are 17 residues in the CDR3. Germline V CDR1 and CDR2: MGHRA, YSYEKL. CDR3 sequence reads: CASGRTSGGDFADTQYF.

This chain's CDR3 is CASSYWGSNTEAFF. This chain uses TRBV6-6 with TRBJ1-1; TCRdb lists TRBD1, though no DNA is available to test this call. The germline V gene encodes CDR1 MNHNY and CDR2 SVGAGI (reference sequence). The CDR3 contains 14 residues.

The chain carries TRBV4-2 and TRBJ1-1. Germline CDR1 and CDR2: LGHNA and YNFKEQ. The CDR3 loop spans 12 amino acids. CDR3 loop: CASSQTSEEAFF.

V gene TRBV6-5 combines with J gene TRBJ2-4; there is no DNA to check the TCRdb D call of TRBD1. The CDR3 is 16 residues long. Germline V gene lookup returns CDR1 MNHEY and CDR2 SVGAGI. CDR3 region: CASSSETYRDPNIQYF.

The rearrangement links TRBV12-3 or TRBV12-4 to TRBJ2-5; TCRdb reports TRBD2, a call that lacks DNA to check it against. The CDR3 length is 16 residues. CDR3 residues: CASSLGGGLAEETQYF.